Listed below are T cell receptor beta chains from one sample, sequenced in a study of T-cell reconstitution after alpha-beta-depleted transplantation in children. TCRdb re-derived calls from the PCR reads in MiXCR, one entry per CDR3 protein. The sample holds 600,000 to 700,000 distinct CDR3 sequences; roughly 17% are singletons and the top ten take 0.85% to 1.3%. The sequences come from PBMCs from the stem cell graft donor, collected from the stem cell graft. The receptors here all came from a human donor who donated a stem cell graft to a child with acute myeloid leukemia. Both conserved end residues are part of each CDR3. The order of the fields is V gene, J gene, CDR3 protein.

V gene: TRBV7-2
J gene: TRBJ2-1
CDR3 protein: CASSYRSYNEQFF

V gene: TRBV6-1
J gene: TRBJ2-5
CDR3 protein: CASSPTGIETQYF

V gene: TRBV5-1
J gene: TRBJ2-7
CDR3 protein: CASSLEGRAYSYEQYF

V gene: TRBV30
J gene: TRBJ2-7
CDR3 protein: CAWSVQDQQYF

V gene: TRBV4-1
J gene: TRBJ2-3
CDR3 protein: CASEGPDTQYF

V gene: TRBV7-2
J gene: TRBJ1-4
CDR3 protein: CASRHRTGVREKLFF

V gene: TRBV5-6
J gene: TRBJ2-4
CDR3 protein: CASRFSGGLAKNIQYF

V gene: TRBV20-1
J gene: TRBJ1-5
CDR3 protein: CSARDPGGIDQPQHF

V gene: TRBV20-1
J gene: TRBJ1-1
CDR3 protein: CSAHRQGTQNTEAFF

V gene: TRBV6-5
J gene: TRBJ2-2
CDR3 protein: CASAGNTGELFF

V gene: TRBV12-3/TRBV12-4
J gene: TRBJ2-6
CDR3 protein: CASSYDPGPGANVLTF

V gene: TRBV7-3
J gene: TRBJ2-1
CDR3 protein: CASSPGLGQTDEQFF

V gene: TRBV7-2
J gene: TRBJ1-2
CDR3 protein: CASSLDPGQGVGYTF

V gene: TRBV29-1
J gene: TRBJ2-7
CDR3 protein: CSGGQGPSYEQYF

V gene: TRBV20-1
J gene: TRBJ1-5
CDR3 protein: CSARDRVGGSNQPQHF

V gene: TRBV19
J gene: TRBJ1-1
CDR3 protein: CASSIISSYTEAFF

V gene: TRBV5-1
J gene: TRBJ2-3
CDR3 protein: CASSPDRKTDTQYF

V gene: TRBV6-2/TRBV6-3
J gene: TRBJ2-3
CDR3 protein: CASRRGLAAAFIDTQYF

V gene: TRBV27
J gene: TRBJ1-1
CDR3 protein: CASRIGGAAGTEAFF

V gene: TRBV20-1
J gene: TRBJ2-3
CDR3 protein: CSARASGGFTQYF

V gene: TRBV4-1
J gene: TRBJ1-1
CDR3 protein: CASSQTDRVNTEAFF

V gene: TRBV29-1
J gene: TRBJ1-2
CDR3 protein: CSVFGQSLGYTF

V gene: TRBV5-6
J gene: TRBJ2-1
CDR3 protein: CASSTRDRPIDEQFF

V gene: TRBV20-1
J gene: TRBJ2-2
CDR3 protein: CSAPRGFTGELFF

V gene: TRBV20-1
J gene: TRBJ2-5
CDR3 protein: CSARDRRGGPITQYF

V gene: TRBV7-2
J gene: TRBJ2-6
CDR3 protein: CASSFGTASGANVLTF

V gene: TRBV13
J gene: TRBJ1-5
CDR3 protein: CASSLGGQANQPQHF

V gene: TRBV7-2
J gene: TRBJ1-2
CDR3 protein: CASSPDGVGGFYGYTF

V gene: TRBV20-1
J gene: TRBJ2-3
CDR3 protein: CSARGGPGTDTQYF

V gene: TRBV20-1
J gene: TRBJ1-5
CDR3 protein: CSARSLDNSNQPQHF

V gene: TRBV4-2
J gene: TRBJ2-1
CDR3 protein: CASSQGHESSYNEQFF

V gene: TRBV20-1
J gene: TRBJ1-1
CDR3 protein: CSARDQGLYTEAFF

V gene: TRBV29-1
J gene: TRBJ1-1
CDR3 protein: CSVEASGSEAFF

V gene: TRBV7-2
J gene: TRBJ2-7
CDR3 protein: CASSPTSGGALSYEQYF

V gene: TRBV12-3/TRBV12-4
J gene: TRBJ2-5
CDR3 protein: CASSPDWNQETQYF

V gene: TRBV4-1
J gene: TRBJ1-1
CDR3 protein: CASSPVIMNTEAFF

V gene: TRBV5-1
J gene: TRBJ1-1
CDR3 protein: CASSLEGVRGETEAFF

V gene: TRBV18
J gene: TRBJ1-2
CDR3 protein: CASSPTPESDYGYTF

V gene: TRBV20-1
J gene: TRBJ2-1
CDR3 protein: CSARAVHEQFF